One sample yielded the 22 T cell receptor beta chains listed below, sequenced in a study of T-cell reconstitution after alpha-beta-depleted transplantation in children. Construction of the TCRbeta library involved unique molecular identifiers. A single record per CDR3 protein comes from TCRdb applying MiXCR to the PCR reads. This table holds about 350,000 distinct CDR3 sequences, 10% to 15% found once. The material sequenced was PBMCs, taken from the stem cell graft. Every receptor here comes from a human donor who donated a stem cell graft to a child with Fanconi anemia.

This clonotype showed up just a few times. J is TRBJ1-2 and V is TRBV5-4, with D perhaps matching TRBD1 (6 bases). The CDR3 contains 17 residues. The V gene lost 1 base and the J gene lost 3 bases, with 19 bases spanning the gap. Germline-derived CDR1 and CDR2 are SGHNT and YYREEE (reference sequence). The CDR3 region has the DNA TGTGCCAGCAGCTTGTTCGTTTTCAGGGGAGTGGACTATGGCTACACCTTC. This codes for CASSLFVFRGVDYGYTF.

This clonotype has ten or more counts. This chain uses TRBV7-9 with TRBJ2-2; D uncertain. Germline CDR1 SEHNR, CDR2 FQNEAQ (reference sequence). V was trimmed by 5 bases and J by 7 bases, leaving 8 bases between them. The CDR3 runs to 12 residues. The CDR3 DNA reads TGTGCCAGCAGCCATACCCTCGGGGAGCTGTTTTTT. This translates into CASSHTLGELFF.

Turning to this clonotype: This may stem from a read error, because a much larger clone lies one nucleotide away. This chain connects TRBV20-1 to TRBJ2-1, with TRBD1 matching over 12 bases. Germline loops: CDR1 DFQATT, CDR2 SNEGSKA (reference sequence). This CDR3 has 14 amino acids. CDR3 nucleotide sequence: TGCTGTGCTTCGGGACAGGGGGCATACAATGAGCAGTTCTTC. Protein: CCASGQGAYNEQFF.

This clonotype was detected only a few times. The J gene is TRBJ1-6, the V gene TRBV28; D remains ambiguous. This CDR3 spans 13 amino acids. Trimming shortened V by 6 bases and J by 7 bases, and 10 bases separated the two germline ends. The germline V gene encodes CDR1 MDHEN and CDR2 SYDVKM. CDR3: CASRSFGNSPLHF. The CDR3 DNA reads TGTGCCAGCAGGAGCTTCGGGAATTCACCCCTCCACTTT.

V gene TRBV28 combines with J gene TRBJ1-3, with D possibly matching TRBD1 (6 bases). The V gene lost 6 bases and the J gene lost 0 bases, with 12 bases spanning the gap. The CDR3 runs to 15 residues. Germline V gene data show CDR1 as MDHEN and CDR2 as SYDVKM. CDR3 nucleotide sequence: TGTGCCAGCAGCCCTACAGGGTTCTCTGGAAACACCATATATTTT. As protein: CASSPTGFSGNTIYF.

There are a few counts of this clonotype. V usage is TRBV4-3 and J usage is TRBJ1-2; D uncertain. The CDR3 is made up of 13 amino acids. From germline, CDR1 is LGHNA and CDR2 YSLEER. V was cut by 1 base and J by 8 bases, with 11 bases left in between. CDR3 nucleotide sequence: TGCGCCAGCAGCCAAGTTGCCGGGGAAGGCTACACCTTC. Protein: CASSQVAGEGYTF.

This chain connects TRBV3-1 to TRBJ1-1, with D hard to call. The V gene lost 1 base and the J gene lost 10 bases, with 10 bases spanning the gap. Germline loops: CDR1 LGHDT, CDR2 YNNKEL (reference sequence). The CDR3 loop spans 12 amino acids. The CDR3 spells CASSQGDSPAFF. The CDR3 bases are TGTGCCAGCAGCCAAGGCGATTCACCAGCTTTCTTT.

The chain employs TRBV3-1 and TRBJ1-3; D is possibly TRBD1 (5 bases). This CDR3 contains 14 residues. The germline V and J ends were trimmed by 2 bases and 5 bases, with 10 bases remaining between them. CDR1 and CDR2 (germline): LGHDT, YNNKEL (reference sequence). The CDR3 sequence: CASSQRDGRNTIYF. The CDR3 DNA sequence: TGTGCCAGCAGCCAACGGGACGGTAGAAACACCATATATTTT.

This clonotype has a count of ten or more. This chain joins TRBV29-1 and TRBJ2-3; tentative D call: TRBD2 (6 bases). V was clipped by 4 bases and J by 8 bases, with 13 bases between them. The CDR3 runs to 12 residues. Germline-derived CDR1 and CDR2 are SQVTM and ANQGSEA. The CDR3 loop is CSVGTTGGTQYF. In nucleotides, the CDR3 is TGCAGCGTTGGGACTACCGGGGGTACGCAGTATTTT.

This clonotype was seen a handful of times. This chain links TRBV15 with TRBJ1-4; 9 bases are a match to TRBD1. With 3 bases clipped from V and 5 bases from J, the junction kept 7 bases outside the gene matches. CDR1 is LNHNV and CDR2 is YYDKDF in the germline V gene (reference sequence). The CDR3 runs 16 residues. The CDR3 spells CATSRAPQGANEKLFF. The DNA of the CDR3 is TGTGCCACCAGCAGGGCCCCACAGGGGGCCAATGAAAAACTGTTTTTT. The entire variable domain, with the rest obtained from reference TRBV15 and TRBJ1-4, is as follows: DAMVIQNPRYQVTQFGKPVTLSCSQTLNHNVMYWYQQKSSQAPKLLFHYYDKDFNNEADTPDNFQSRRPNTSFCFLDIRSPGLGDTAMYLCATSRAPQGANEKLFFGSGTQLSVL.

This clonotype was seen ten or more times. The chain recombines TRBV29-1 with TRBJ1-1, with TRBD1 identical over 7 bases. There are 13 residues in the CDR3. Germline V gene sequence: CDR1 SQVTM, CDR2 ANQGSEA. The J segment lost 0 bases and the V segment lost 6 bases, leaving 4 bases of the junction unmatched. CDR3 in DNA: TGCAGCGTGGAGGGACAGCTGAACACTGAAGCTTTCTTT. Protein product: CSVEGQLNTEAFF.

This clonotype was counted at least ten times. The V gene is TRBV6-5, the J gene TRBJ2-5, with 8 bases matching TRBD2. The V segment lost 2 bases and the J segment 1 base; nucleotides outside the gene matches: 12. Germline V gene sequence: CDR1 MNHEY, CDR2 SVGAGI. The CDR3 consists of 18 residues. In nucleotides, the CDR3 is TGTGCCAGCAGTTACCCTCAGGGAGCGGGGGCCCTCCAAGAGACCCAGTACTTC. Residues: CASSYPQGAGALQETQYF.

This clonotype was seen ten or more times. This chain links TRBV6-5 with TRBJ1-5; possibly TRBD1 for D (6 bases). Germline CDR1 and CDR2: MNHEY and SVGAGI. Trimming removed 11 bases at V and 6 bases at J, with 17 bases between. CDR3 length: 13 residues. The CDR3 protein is CAAGGLEGQPQHF. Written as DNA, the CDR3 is TGTGCCGCGGGGGGCCTTGAGGGTCAGCCCCAGCATTTT.

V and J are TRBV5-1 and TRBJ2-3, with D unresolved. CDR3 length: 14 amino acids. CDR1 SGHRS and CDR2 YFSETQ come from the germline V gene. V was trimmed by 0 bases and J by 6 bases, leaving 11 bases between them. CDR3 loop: CASSLVGSPDTQYF. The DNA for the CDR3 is TGCGCCAGCAGCTTGGTTGGCAGTCCGGATACGCAGTATTTT.

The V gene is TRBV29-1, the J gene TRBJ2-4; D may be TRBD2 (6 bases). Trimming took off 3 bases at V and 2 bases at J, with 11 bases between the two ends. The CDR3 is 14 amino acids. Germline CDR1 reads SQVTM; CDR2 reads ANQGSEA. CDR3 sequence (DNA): TGCAGCGTTGAGGTTCGGGACTCCAAAAACATTCAGTACTTC. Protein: CSVEVRDSKNIQYF.

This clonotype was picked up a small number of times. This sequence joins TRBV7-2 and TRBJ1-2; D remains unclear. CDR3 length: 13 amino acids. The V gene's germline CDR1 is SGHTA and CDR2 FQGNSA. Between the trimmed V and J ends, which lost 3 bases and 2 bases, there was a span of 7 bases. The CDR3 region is CASSFKYNYGYTF. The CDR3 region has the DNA TGTGCCAGCAGCTTTAAGTACAACTATGGCTACACCTTC.

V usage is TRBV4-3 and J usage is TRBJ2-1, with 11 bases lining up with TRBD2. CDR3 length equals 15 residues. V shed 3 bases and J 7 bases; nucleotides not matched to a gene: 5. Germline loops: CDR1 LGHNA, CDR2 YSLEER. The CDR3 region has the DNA TGCGCCAGCAGCCATGTAGCGGGGGGGCGAAATGAGCAGTTCTTC. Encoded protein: CASSHVAGGRNEQFF.

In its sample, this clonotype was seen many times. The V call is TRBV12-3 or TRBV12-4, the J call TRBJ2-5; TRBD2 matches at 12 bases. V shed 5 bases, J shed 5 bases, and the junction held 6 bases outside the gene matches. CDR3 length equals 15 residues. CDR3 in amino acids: CASSQSSGGAETQYF. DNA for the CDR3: TGTGCCAGCAGTCAGTCTAGCGGGGGGGCGGAGACCCAGTACTTC.

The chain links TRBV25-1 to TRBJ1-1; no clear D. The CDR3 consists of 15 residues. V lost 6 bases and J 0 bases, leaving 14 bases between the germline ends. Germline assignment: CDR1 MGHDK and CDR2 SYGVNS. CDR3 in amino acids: CASSPLGAVNTEAFF. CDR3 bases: TGTGCCAGCAGCCCCTTAGGAGCGGTGAACACTGAAGCTTTCTTT.

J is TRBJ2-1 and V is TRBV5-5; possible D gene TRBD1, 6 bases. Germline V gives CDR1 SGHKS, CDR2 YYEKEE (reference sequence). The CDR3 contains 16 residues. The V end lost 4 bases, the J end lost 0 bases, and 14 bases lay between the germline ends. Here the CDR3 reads CASSPTGPSSYNEQFF. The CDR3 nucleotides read TGTGCCAGCAGCCCCACAGGGCCGAGCTCCTACAATGAGCAGTTCTTC.

The CDR3 bases are TGTGCCAGCAGTCCGCCGGGACAGGGGGCTGAAGCTTTCTTT. It specifies CASSPPGQGAEAFF. V and J are TRBV27 and TRBJ1-1; 11 bases line up with TRBD1. J was trimmed by 6 bases and V by 5 bases; bases with no gene match: 5. Germline-derived CDR1 and CDR2 are MNHEY and SMNVEV (reference sequence). The CDR3 runs 14 residues.

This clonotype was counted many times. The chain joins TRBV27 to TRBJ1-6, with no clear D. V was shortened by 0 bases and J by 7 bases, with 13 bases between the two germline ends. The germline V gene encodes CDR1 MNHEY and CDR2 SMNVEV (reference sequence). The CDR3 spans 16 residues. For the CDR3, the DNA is TGTGCCAGCAGTTTATCGATAGAGGGAGGGAATTCACCCCTCCACTTT. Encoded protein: CASSLSIEGGNSPLHF.